This TCR beta chain is drawn from a study of beta chain features in type 1 diabetes. Across the study: When patients were set against healthy donors, age, gender and cell yields were similar. Overall study findings and caveats: Moderate but significant shortening of TCRB CDR3s was recorded in all four CD4+ subsets from Type 1 diabetes patients. VDJ junctions from patients with type 1 diabetes contained fewer insertions and more deletions.

With respect to this clone: Its target is not known.

The investigators reverse transcribed all of the isolated RNA, so they sequenced expressed TCRB transcripts. TCRdb keeps only in-frame clones here, not all; method: immunoSEQ multiplex PCR. The table has approximately 44,000 clones, around 70% seen once. V was shortened by 4 bases and J by 7 bases, with 23 bases between the two germline ends. In germline, CDR1 is SGHKS, CDR2 YYEKEE (reference sequence). The CDR3 consists of 16 residues. The authors obtained over 95% purity in all sorted populations. The receptor was isolated from a woman aged 18-29 years with type 1 diabetes. Input material: Tregs from blood. The chain links TRBV5-5 to TRBJ1-2; the D gene is possibly TRBD1 (5 bases). CDR3 sequence (DNA): TGTGCCAGCAGCCAGGGCATTTGGATGACGATGGGTGGCTACACCTTC. Translating gives CASSQGIWMTMGGYTF.